The 22 T cell receptor beta chains presented below share a single source sample, sequenced in a study of patients and donors after allogeneic stem cell transplantation. MiXCR, applied by TCRdb to the RT-PCR reads, yields one record per CDR3 protein. The sample has approximately 410,000 distinct CDR3 sequences, roughly 16% seen once. Sequenced material: blood, either unsorted or a sorted T cell fraction (not recorded which). The receptors here all came from a human donor who was either an allogeneic HSCT recipient or a stem cell or donor lymphocyte infusion donor (not recorded which). It is not recorded whose cells these are; they may come from a transplant donor.

The V gene is TRBV7-8, the J gene TRBJ1-4; possible D gene TRBD1, 6 bases. CDR3 length: 14 residues. Germline V gives CDR1 SGHVS, CDR2 FQNEAQ. Between the trimmed V and J ends, which lost 1 base and 10 bases, there was a span of 13 bases. The CDR3 nucleotides are TGTGCCAGCAGCTTAGTACAGGGATCTGGAAAACTGTTTTTT. Amino acid sequence: CASSLVQGSGKLFF.

This clonotype was detected ten times or more. The rearrangement links TRBV5-1 to TRBJ2-5; 9 bases are a match to TRBD1. CDR3 length equals 16 residues. Germline V gene sequence: CDR1 SGHRS, CDR2 YFSETQ. The V and J ends lost 4 bases and 3 bases, in that order; junction bases with no gene match: 10. CDR3 nucleotides: TGCGCCAGCAGCCATCACGGGACAGGGCGAAAAGAGACCCAGTACTTC. Amino acid sequence: CASSHHGTGRKETQYF.

This clonotype was detected a few times. This rearrangement joins TRBV7-3 to TRBJ2-1; 8 nucleotides align to TRBD2. The V segment lost 5 bases and the J segment 8 bases; nucleotides outside the gene matches: 14. CDR1 SGHTA and CDR2 FQGTGA come from the germline V gene. This CDR3 comprises 16 residues. Written as DNA, the CDR3 is TGTGCCAGCAGCCTCGCCGGGGGGGCCTTAACCGATGAGCAGTTCTTC. It yields the protein CASSLAGGALTDEQFF.

The chain couples TRBV30 to TRBJ1-2, with D maybe TRBD1 (5 bases). Deletions cut 3 bases from V and 8 bases from J, with 7 bases between. CDR1 and CDR2 (germline): GTSNPN, SVGIG (reference sequence). The CDR3 runs to 10 residues. The CDR3, as DNA: TGTGCCTGGAGACAGGTCGGCTACACCTTC. It specifies CAWRQVGYTF.

The rearrangement joins TRBV6-5 to TRBJ2-1; 10 nucleotides align to TRBD2. J gave up 7 bases and V 0 bases, and 6 bases lay outside the gene matches. Germline CDR1 and CDR2: MNHEY and SVGAGI. The CDR3 sequence is 16 residues long. CDR3 loop: CASSYSSGGAWNEQFF. The CDR3, as DNA: TGTGCCAGCAGTTACTCGAGCGGGGGGGCCTGGAATGAGCAGTTCTTC.

The genes are TRBV20-1 and TRBJ1-2; weak D call: TRBD1 (5 bases). From germline, CDR1 is DFQATT and CDR2 SNEGSKA (reference sequence). V lost 3 bases, J lost 4 bases, and 9 bases lay in between. This CDR3 spans 12 amino acids. The CDR3 sequence: CSASPGTYGYTF. CDR3 nucleotide sequence: TGCAGTGCTAGCCCAGGGACCTATGGCTACACCTTC.

The chain links TRBV5-1 to TRBJ1-3; D unresolved. This CDR3 is 14 amino acids long. The germline V and J ends were trimmed by 0 bases and 2 bases, with 6 bases remaining between them. Germline values: CDR1 SGHRS, CDR2 YFSETQ. The DNA of the CDR3 is TGCGCCAGCAGCTTGGCTGCGCCTGGAAACACCATATATTTT. As protein: CASSLAAPGNTIYF. The variable domain in full, completed from reference TRBV5-1 and TRBJ1-3, reads KAGVTQTPRYLIKTRGQQVTLSCSPISGHRSVSWYQQTPGQGLQFLFEYFSETQRNKGNFPGRFSGRQFSNSRSEMNVSTLELGDSALYLCASSLAAPGNTIYFGEGSWLTVV.

This clonotype occurred a few times. The junction and the germline gene differ at one end; a read error may be behind it. The chain has TRBV20-1 and TRBJ2-2; the match to TRBD1 covers 11 bases. CDR3 length equals 17 residues. The V gene's germline CDR1 is DFQATT and CDR2 SNEGSKA (reference sequence). CDR3 sequence: CSARGQGALPNTGELFF. CDR3 DNA: TGCAGTGCAAGAGGACAGGGGGCCCTACCGAACACCGGGGAGCTGTTTTTT.

This clonotype was recorded many times. The chain is built from TRBV7-8 and TRBJ1-2; perhaps TRBD1 as D (5 bases). The CDR3 is 12 residues long. Looked up from germline, CDR1 is SGHVS and CDR2 is FQNEAQ. V lost 5 bases, J lost 5 bases, and 9 bases lay in between. The CDR3 loop reads CASSPPGYGYTF. Here the CDR3 DNA reads TGTGCCAGCAGCCCCCCAGGGTATGGCTACACCTTC.

In its sample, this clonotype was seen a few times. The chain couples TRBV25-1 to TRBJ1-2, with TRBD1 matching over 8 bases. The CDR3 is 14 amino acids. The V gene end was trimmed by 6 bases and the J gene end by 7 bases; junction bases not matched to a gene: 10. Per the germline V gene, CDR1 is MGHDK and CDR2 is SYGVNS. The CDR3 region is CASSNGGQVTGYTF. CDR3 in DNA: TGTGCCAGCAGCAATGGGGGACAGGTGACTGGCTACACCTTC.

The rearrangement joins TRBV4-3 to TRBJ2-7; 10 bases are shared with TRBD1. The J segment lost 2 bases and the V segment lost 3 bases, leaving 7 bases of the junction unmatched. CDR1 is LGHNA and CDR2 is YSLEER in the germline V gene. The CDR3 spans 16 residues. CDR3: CASSHNPGQGTYEQYF. Here the CDR3 DNA reads TGCGCCAGCAGCCACAACCCGGGACAGGGGACCTACGAGCAGTACTTC.

In its sample, this clonotype was seen many times. The chain couples TRBV6-2 or TRBV6-3 to TRBJ1-1, with D uncertain. CDR3 length: 14 residues. V shed 6 bases and J shed 1 base, with 12 bases lying between them. Germline CDR1 is MNHEY and CDR2 is SVGEGT. CDR3 in DNA: TGTGCCAGCAGCCAGGTTCCAGGGAACACTGAAGCTTTCTTT. This codes for CASSQVPGNTEAFF.

The chain joins TRBV5-1 to TRBJ2-1; D is unclear. This CDR3 comprises 15 residues. The germline gives CDR1 SGHRS, CDR2 YFSETQ. V was clipped by 0 bases and J by 2 bases, with 9 bases between them. The CDR3 DNA reads TGCGCCAGCAGCTTGGGTGGAACTACCTACAATGAGCAGTTCTTC. It is translated as CASSLGGTTYNEQFF. The full variable domain, in which reference TRBV5-1 and TRBJ2-1 provide the parts outside the CDR3, is KAGVTQTPRYLIKTRGQQVTLSCSPISGHRSVSWYQQTPGQGLQFLFEYFSETQRNKGNFPGRFSGRQFSNSRSEMNVSTLELGDSALYLCASSLGGTTYNEQFFGPGTRLTVL.

This rearrangement joins TRBV4-1 to TRBJ1-4, with D unresolved. Germline V gives CDR1 MGHRA, CDR2 YSYEKL. V gave up 1 base and J gave up 3 bases, with 12 bases separating them. The CDR3 is 16 residues long. The CDR3 sequence is CASSQGSGSPNEKLFF. The DNA for the CDR3 is TGCGCCAGCAGCCAAGGGTCCGGCAGCCCTAATGAAAAACTGTTTTTT.

There are a few counts of this clonotype. V and J are TRBV25-1 and TRBJ1-1; 9 nucleotides align to TRBD1. Germline loops: CDR1 MGHDK, CDR2 SYGVNS. Trimming removed 2 bases from V and 11 bases from J; junction bases left unmatched: 9. This CDR3 has 14 amino acids. The CDR3 reads CASSEVNRQGDAFF. The DNA of the CDR3 is TGTGCCAGCAGTGAAGTTAATAGACAGGGGGACGCTTTCTTT. Full variable domain (missing parts from reference TRBV25-1 and TRBJ1-1): EADIYQTPRYLVIGTGKKITLECSQTMGHDKMYWYQQDPGMELHLIHYSYGVNSTEKGDLSSESTVSRIRTEHFPLTLESARPSHTSQYLCASSEVNRQGDAFFGQGTRLTVV.

This chain uses TRBV6-1 with TRBJ2-5; D uncertain. This CDR3 is built from 14 residues. The germline gives CDR1 MNHNS, CDR2 SASEGT. V gave up 6 bases and J gave up 1 base, with 12 bases separating them. The chain's CDR3 is CASSPGSPQETQYF. The CDR3 DNA sequence: TGTGCCAGCAGCCCCGGGTCTCCCCAAGAGACCCAGTACTTC.

This clonotype was counted between two and nine times. This chain uses TRBV12-5 with TRBJ1-1; tentatively, D is TRBD1 (5 bases). This CDR3 region has 15 residues. Trimming pared 2 bases from V and 1 base from J, leaving 11 bases between. CDR1 is LGHNT and CDR2 is FRNRAP in the germline V gene. The CDR3 is CASGLSPGTNTEAFF. In DNA form, the CDR3 reads TGTGCTAGTGGTTTGTCACCAGGGACGAACACTGAAGCTTTCTTT.

The J gene is TRBJ1-1, the V gene TRBV4-2, with D possibly matching TRBD1 (5 bases). The CDR3 covers 15 residues. Germline lookup yields CDR1 LGHNA and CDR2 YNFKEQ. Trimming took off 5 bases at V and 0 bases at J, with 13 bases between the two ends. DNA for the CDR3: TGTGCCAGCAGCGGGGCAGGGAAGATGAACACTGAAGCTTTCTTT. It specifies CASSGAGKMNTEAFF.

This clonotype has a count of ten or more. The chain recombines TRBV12-3 or TRBV12-4 with TRBJ1-6; no firm D call. The V end lost 0 bases, the J end lost 16 bases, and 10 bases lay between the germline ends. The CDR3 has 12 amino acids. CDR3 protein: CASSLAGKGLHF. The CDR3 coding sequence is TGTGCCAGCAGTTTAGCGGGAAAGGGTCTCCACTTT.

This rearrangement joins TRBV4-3 to TRBJ2-5; D is perhaps TRBD2 (7 bases). The CDR3 sequence is 16 residues long. The V gene lost 1 base and the J gene lost 7 bases, with 19 bases spanning the gap. The germline CDR1 and CDR2 sequences are LGHNA and YSLEER. CDR3 region: CASSQVRGAREGTQYF. CDR3 bases: TGCGCCAGCAGCCAAGTTCGGGGGGCCCGGGAAGGGACCCAGTACTTC.

The V and J genes are TRBV15 and TRBJ2-3; 8 nucleotides match TRBD2. V gave up 3 bases and J gave up 2 bases; unmatched junction bases: 10. Per the germline V gene, CDR1 is LNHNV and CDR2 is YYDKDF (reference sequence). There are 17 residues in the CDR3. The CDR3 here is CATSRSVVAGYTDTQYF. Here the CDR3 DNA reads TGTGCCACCAGCAGGTCCGTGGTAGCGGGATACACAGATACGCAGTATTTT. Combining the CDR3 with reference TRBV15 and TRBJ2-3 gives the whole variable domain DAMVIQNPRYQVTQFGKPVTLSCSQTLNHNVMYWYQQKSSQAPKLLFHYYDKDFNNEADTPDNFQSRRPNTSFCFLDIRSPGLGDTAMYLCATSRSVVAGYTDTQYFGPGTRLTVL.

This chain uses TRBV19 with TRBJ1-1; D ambiguous. Deletions cut 7 bases from V and 3 bases from J, with 12 bases between. The CDR3 has 13 amino acids. Per germline, CDR1 LNHDA and CDR2 SQIVND (reference sequence). The CDR3 nucleotides read TGTGCCAGTATAAGGTGGGCTTACACTGAAGCTTTCTTT. Protein product: CASIRWAYTEAFF. Based on the CDR3 plus reference TRBV19 and TRBJ1-1, the full variable domain is DGGITQSPKYLFRKEGQNVTLSCEQNLNHDAMYWYRQDPGQGLRLIYYSQIVNDFQKGDIAEGYSVSREKKESFPLTVTSAQKNPTAFYLCASIRWAYTEAFFGQGTRLTVV.